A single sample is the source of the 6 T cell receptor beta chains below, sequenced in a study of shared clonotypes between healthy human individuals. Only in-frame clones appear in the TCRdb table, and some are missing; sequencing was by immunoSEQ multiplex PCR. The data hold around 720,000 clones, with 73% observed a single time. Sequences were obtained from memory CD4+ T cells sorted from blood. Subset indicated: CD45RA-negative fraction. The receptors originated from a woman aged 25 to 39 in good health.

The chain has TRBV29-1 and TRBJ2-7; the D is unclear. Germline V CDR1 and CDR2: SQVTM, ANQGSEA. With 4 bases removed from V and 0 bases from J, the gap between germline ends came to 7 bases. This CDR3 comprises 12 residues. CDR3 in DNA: TGCAGCGTTGTCGCCAGCTCCTACGAGCAGTACTTC. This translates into CSVVASSYEQYF.

The CDR3 DNA sequence: TGTGCCAGCTCACTAATCGCAGATACGCAGTATTTT. The encoded protein is CASSLIADTQYF. The chain combines TRBV18 with TRBJ2-3; D remains ambiguous. Per the germline V gene, CDR1 is KGHSH and CDR2 is LQKENI. The V end was cut by 4 bases, the J end by 4 bases, with 6 bases between. This CDR3 spans 12 amino acids.

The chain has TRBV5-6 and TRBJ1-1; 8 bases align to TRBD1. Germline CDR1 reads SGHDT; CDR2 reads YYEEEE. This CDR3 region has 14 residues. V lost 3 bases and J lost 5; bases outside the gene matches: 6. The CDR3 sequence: CASSSPGGVTEAFF. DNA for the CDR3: TGTGCCAGCAGCTCGCCAGGGGGCGTGACTGAAGCTTTCTTT. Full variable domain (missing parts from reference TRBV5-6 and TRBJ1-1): DAGVTQSPTHLIKTRGQQVTLRCSPKSGHDTVSWYQQALGQGPQFIFQYYEEEERQRGNFPDRFSGHQFPNYSSELNVNALLLGDSALYLCASSSPGGVTEAFFGQGTRLTVV.

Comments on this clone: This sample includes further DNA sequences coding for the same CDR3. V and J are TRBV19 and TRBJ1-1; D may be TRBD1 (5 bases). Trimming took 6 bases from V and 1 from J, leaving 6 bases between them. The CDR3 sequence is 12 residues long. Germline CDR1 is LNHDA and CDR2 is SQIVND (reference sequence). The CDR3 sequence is CASSDRNTEAFF. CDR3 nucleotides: TGTGCCAGTAGCGACAGGAACACTGAAGCTTTCTTT.

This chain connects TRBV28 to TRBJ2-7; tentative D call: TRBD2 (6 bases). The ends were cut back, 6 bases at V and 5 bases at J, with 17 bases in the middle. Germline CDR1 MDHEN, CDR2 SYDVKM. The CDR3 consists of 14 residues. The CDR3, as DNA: TGTGCCAGCAGCGCGGGACTTCTAAGAAACGAGCAGTACTTC. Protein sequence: CASSAGLLRNEQYF.

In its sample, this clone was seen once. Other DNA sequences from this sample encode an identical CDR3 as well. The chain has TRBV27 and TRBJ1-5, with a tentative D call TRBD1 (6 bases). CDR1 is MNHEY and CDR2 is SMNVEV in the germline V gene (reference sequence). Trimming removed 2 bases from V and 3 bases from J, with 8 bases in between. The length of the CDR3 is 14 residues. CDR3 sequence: CASSLRGVNQPQHF. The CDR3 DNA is TGTGCCAGCAGTTTAAGGGGGGTCAATCAGCCCCAGCATTTT.